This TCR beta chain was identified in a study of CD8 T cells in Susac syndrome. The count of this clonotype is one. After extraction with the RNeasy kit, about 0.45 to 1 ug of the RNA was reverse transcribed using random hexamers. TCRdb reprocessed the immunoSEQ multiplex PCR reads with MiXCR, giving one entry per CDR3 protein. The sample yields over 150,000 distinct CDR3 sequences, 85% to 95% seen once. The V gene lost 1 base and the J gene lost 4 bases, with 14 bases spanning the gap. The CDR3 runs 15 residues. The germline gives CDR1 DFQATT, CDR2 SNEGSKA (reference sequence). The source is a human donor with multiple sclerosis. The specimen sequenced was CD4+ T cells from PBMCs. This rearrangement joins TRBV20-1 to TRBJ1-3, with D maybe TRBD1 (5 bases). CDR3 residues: CSARGGVEKGNTIYF. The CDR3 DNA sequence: TGCAGTGCTAGAGGAGGGGTAGAGAAAGGAAACACCATATATTTT.